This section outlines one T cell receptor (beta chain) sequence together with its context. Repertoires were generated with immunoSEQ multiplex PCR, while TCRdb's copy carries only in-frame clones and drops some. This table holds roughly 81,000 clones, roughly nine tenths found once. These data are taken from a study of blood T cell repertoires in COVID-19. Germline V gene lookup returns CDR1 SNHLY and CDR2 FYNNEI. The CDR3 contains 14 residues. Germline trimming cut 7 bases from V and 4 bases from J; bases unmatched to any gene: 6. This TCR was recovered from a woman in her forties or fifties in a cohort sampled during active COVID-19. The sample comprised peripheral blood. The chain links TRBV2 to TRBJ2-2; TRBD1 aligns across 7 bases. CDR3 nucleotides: TGTGCCAGCATCTGGACAGGCGGCACCGGGGAGCTGTTTTTT. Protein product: CASIWTGGTGELFF.